Described below is a single T cell receptor (beta chain) sequence and its context. The specificity of this receptor is unknown. Per-nucleotide qualities are absent, and no much larger clonotype sits a single base away. In the paper's terms, the time point label means: persistent/refractory GD, antithyroid drugs over 5 years with positive TRAb. For both TCR sequencing and RNA sequencing, RNA was extracted from PBMCs in TRIzol. Graves' disease was diagnosed according to American Thyroid Association guidelines. Patients were recruited from an endocrinology department in Xi'an, China. Each patient gave 9 to 10 milliliters of peripheral blood, collected in an EDTA anticoagulant tube. PBMCs were isolated by Ficoll Paque Plus density gradient separation without further T cell sorting. An Agilent 2100 Bioanalyzer and agarose gel were used to check RNA quality, while a NanoDrop 2000 measured RNA concentration.

The sample is drawn from a study of regulatory T cells in long-lasting Graves disease (dated by TCRdb to the early 2020s). Regarding the study in general: Persistent Graves' disease was defined as persistently positive TSH receptor autoantibodies together with antithyroid drug treatment for over 5 years. In the clinical cohort, patients with persistent Graves' disease had used antithyroid drugs for an average of about 10.3 years. A total of around 35 samples underwent TCR sequencing, from some 13 patients with persistent Graves' disease and roughly 20 patients with newly diagnosed Graves' disease. This study used TCR sequencing and RNA sequencing of peripheral blood to compare persistent Graves' disease patients against newly diagnosed Graves' disease patients. The study was conducted in China and was registered as a clinical trial. Summary of the overall study and its limitations: Persistent Graves' disease patients showed lower TCR Shannon entropy and fewer highly expanded clones than newly diagnosed patients, suggesting clonal expansion. Preferential use of TRBV28, TRBJ1-2 and TRBJ2-5 was observed in persistent disease, whereas TRBV20-1 and TRBJ2-1 were favored in newly diagnosed disease. As a limitation, the authors acknowledged that the small sample size may reduce accuracy. Persistent patients shared more public clonotypes among themselves (around 2,700) than newly diagnosed patients did (about 970). Only peripheral blood was studied, because thyroid tissue, the primary lesion, was inaccessible. Sequencing and analysis were limited to the TCR beta chain.

Library creation used multiplex PCR. The sequencing machine was an Illumina HiSeq 4000. iRepertoire HTBI primers and Arm-PCR amplification of CDR3 regions were used to construct TCR beta libraries. PCR products were gel purified before sequencing. Processing in the source paper ran as follows. Gene usage analysis of CDR3 amino acid clonotypes relied on the approximately 62 TRBV and 14 TRBJ segments identified across samples. COPE and FqMerger were used to merge filtered high-quality paired reads into contigs. BLAST was used to align contigs to IMGT TRBV, TRBD and TRBJ reference genes, with CDR3 defined following IMGT. Clonotypes above 0.1% frequency were classified as highly expanded clones. Shannon entropy served as the measure of repertoire diversity, while the Gini coefficient captured V-J evenness. Public clonotypes were defined as clonotypes shared by more than one individual. In TCRdb, the public reads were trimmed at Q25 with fastp and aligned with MiXCR, with productive beta chains retained. Here each entry gathers all rows of one CDR3 protein and keeps the most common genes and DNA. TCRdb, not the authors, supplied the V and J calls. The sample records over 350,000 distinct CDR3 sequences, more than 20% of which are singletons. The top ten clonotypes cover more than 20% of the sample.

The CDR3 runs 13 amino acids, cysteine and phenylalanine included. The read is trimmed to its CDR3 DNA, 39 bases read in frame from base 1. V trim: 8 bases; J trim: 5 bases; unmatched bases: 8. CDR1 and CDR2, looked up from the germline V gene, are ENHRY and SYGVKD. The chain links TRBV10-3 with TRBJ2-7; 8 junctional bases match TRBD2. Source: peripheral blood mononuclear cells (PBMCs), taken when the disease was refractory, from a patient treated with antithyroid drugs. The TCR comes from a female donor with Graves disease. The nucleotide sequence reads as follows: TGTGCCATCCAGGGACTAGTAGTCGACGAGCAGTACTTC. Protein translation: CAIQGLVVDEQYF.